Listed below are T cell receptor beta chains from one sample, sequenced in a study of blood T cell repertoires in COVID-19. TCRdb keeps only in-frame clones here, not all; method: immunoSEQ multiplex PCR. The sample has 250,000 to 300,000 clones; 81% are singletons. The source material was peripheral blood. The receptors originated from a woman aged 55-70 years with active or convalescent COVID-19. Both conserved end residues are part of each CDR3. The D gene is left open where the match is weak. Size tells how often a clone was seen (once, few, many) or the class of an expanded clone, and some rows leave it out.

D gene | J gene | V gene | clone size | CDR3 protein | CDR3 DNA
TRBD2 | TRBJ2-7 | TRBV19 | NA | CASSEVAGSYEQYF | TGTGCCAGTAGTGAGGTAGCGGGTTCCTACGAGCAGTACTTC
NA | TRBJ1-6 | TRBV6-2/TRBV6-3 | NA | CASSYRPDRRNSPLHF | TGTGCCAGCAGTTACCGCCCTGACAGGAGGAATTCACCCCTCCACTTT
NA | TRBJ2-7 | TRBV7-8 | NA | CASSLGQGQDEQYF | TGTGCCAGCAGCTTAGGTCAGGGGCAAGACGAGCAGTACTTC
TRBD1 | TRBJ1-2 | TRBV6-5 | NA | CASSYSTSGGDGYTF | TGTGCCAGCAGTTACTCCACCTCAGGGGGCGATGGCTACACCTTC
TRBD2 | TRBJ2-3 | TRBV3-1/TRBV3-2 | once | CASSPLGGGSTDTQYF | TGTGCCAGCAGCCCGCTTGGGGGGGGAAGCACAGATACGCAGTATTTT
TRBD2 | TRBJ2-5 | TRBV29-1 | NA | CSVRGGGRETQYF | TGCAGCGTCCGGGGGGGCGGTCGAGAGACCCAGTACTTC
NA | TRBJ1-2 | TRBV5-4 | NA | CASSPPDSEVYGYTF | TGTGCCAGCAGCCCCCCGGACAGTGAGGTCTATGGCTACACCTTC
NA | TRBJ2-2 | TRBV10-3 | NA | CAITKQANTGELFF | TGTGCCATCACAAAACAGGCGAACACCGGGGAGCTGTTTTTT
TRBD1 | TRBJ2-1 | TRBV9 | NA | CASSVEGAHTESEQFF | TGTGCCAGCAGCGTAGAGGGGGCCCACACGGAGAGTGAGCAGTTCTTC
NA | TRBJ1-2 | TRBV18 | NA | CASSPGEKGYGYTF | TGTGCCAGCTCACCAGGGGAGAAGGGCTATGGCTACACCTTC
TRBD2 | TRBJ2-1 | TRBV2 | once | CASSETRLAGGGGNEQFF | TGTGCCAGCAGTGAAACCCGACTAGCGGGGGGCGGAGGGAATGAGCAGTTCTTC
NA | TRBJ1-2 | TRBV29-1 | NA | CSVEDLMGSWKDGANYGYTF | TGCAGCGTTGAAGATCTTATGGGGTCTTGGAAGGACGGGGCTAACTATGGCTACACCTTC
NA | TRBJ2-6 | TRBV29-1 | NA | CSVDAGSPNSGANVLTF | TGCAGCGTTGATGCAGGATCTCCCAACTCTGGGGCCAACGTCCTGACTTTC
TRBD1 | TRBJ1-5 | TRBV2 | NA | CASIKDRVADQPQHF | TGTGCCAGCATTAAGGACAGGGTGGCTGACCAGCCCCAGCATTTT
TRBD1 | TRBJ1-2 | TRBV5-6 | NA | CASSLSTGSWSGYTF | TGTGCCAGCAGCTTGTCGACAGGGTCGTGGAGTGGCTACACCTTC
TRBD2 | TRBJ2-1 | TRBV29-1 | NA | CSVEVPAGGYNEQFF | TGCAGCGTTGAAGTCCCAGCGGGGGGATACAATGAGCAGTTCTTC
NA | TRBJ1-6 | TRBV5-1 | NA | CASSLIAGDSPLHF | TGCGCCAGCAGCCTGATCGCAGGGGACTCACCCCTCCACTTT
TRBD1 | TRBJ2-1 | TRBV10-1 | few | CASSAEGQGNNEQFF | TGCGCCAGCAGTGCAGAAGGACAGGGGAACAATGAGCAGTTCTTC
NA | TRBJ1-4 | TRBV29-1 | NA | CSVQTEKLFF | TGCAGCGTACAGACCGAAAAACTGTTTTTT